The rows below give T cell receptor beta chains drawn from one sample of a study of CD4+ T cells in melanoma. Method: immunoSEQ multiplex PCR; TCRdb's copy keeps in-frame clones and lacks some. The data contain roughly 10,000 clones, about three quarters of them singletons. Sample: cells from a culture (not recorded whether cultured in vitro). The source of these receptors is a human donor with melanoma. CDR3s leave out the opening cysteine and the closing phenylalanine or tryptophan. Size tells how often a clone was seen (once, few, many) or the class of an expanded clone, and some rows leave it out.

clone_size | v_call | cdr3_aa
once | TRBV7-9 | ASSLGVRPYEQY
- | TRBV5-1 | ASSSGSGYGYT
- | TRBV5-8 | ASSFMWGEGNQPQH
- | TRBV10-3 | ATQGGNTGELF
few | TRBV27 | ASSSRDSPTIKSPLH
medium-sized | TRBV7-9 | ASSLSLSEAF
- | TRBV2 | ASTGGTSYEQY
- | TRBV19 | ASSRSATNEKLF
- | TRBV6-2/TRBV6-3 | ASSKEISLTDTQY
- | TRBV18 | ASSPGLDYNEQF
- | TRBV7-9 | ASSLSQGIGELF
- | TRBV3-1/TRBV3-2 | ASSPWSIAGGGTGELF
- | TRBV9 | ASSRGGRGTDTQY
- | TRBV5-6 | ASSQRVGGGSQPQH
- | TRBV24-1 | ATSDFRVLNTEAF
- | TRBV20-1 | SASYSSYEQY
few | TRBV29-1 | SVRGGEGSDQF
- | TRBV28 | ASSRGGYEQY
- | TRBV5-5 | ASSPAPQGTYEQY
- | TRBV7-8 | ASTKTRMKSNQPQH
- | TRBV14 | ASSQDLASNPQPQH
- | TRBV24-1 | ATSDPRAGGTMKQF
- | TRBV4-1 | ASSPGSIQETQY
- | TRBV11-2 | ASRRMLAPEAF
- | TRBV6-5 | ASSPTLGQPQH
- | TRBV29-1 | SVHHSTGGLIQRTEAF
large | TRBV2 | ATSTSGGFSDTQY
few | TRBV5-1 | ASSLGTGTGNSPLH
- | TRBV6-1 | ASSVKGHRSITDTQY
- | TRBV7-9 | ASSFIRLASFSEYNEQF
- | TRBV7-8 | ASSPRTGRTGELF
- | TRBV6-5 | ASSYSYSDYGYT
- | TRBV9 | ASSVGLGPNYGYT
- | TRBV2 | ASRMRQGGRGYT
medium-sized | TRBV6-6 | ASSPREGGNQPQH
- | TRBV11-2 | ASSLTPTNTGELF
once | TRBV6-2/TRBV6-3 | ASSNGQGGEQY
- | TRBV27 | ASSLGGYYT
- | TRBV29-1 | SVEDPGQNYGYT
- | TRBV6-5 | ASSYSTTDYGYT
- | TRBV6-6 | AVTGAPLNGYT
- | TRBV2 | ASSSDRRSFGYT
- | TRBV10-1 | ASRRLAGTDTQY